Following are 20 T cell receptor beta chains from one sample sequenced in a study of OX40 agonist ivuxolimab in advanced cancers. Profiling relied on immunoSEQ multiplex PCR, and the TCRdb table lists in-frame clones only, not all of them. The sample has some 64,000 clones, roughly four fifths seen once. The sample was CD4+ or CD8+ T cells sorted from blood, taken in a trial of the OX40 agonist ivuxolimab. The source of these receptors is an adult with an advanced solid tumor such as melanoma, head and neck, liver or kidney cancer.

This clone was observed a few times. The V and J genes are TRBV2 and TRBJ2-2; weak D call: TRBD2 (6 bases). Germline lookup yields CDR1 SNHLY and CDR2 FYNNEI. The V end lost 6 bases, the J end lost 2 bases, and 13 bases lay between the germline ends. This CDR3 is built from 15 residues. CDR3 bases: TGTGCCAGCAGAAGGGACGGGGGAAACACCGGGGAGCTGTTTTTT. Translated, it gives CASRRDGGNTGELFF. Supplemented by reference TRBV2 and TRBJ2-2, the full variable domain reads EPEVTQTPSHQVTQMGQEVILRCVPISNHLYFYWYRQILGQKVEFLVSFYNNEISEKSEIFDDQFSVERPDGSNFTLKIRSTKLEDSAMYFCASRRDGGNTGELFFGEGSRLTVL.

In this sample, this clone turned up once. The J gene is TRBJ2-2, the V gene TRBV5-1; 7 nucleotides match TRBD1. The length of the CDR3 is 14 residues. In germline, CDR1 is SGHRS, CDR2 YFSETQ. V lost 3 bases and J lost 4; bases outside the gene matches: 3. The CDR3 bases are TGCGCCAGCAGCTCGACAGGGCTCACCGGGGAGCTGTTTTTT. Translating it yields CASSSTGLTGELFF. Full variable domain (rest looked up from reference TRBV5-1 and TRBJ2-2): KAGVTQTPRYLIKTRGQQVTLSCSPISGHRSVSWYQQTPGQGLQFLFEYFSETQRNKGNFPGRFSGRQFSNSRSEMNVSTLELGDSALYLCASSSTGLTGELFFGEGSRLTVL.

The CDR3 loop is CAWSLRQGVQPQHF. CDR3 bases: TGTGCCTGGAGTCTTCGACAGGGGGTTCAGCCCCAGCATTTT. This chain links TRBV30 with TRBJ1-5; TRBD1 agrees at 9 bases. CDR3 length: 14 residues. The J segment lost 6 bases and the V segment lost 2 bases, leaving 5 bases of the junction unmatched. The germline CDR1 and CDR2 sequences are GTSNPN and SVGIG (reference sequence).

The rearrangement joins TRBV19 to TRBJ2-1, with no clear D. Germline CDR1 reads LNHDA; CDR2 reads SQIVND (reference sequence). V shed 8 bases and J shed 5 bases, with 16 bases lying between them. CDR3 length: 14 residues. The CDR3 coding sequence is TGTGCCAGTCCACCCGGGCAGTTTGACAATGAGCAGTTCTTC. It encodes CASPPGQFDNEQFF. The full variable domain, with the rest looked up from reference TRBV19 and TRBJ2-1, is DGGITQSPKYLFRKEGQNVTLSCEQNLNHDAMYWYRQDPGQGLRLIYYSQIVNDFQKGDIAEGYSVSREKKESFPLTVTSAQKNPTAFYLCASPPGQFDNEQFFGPGTRLTVL.

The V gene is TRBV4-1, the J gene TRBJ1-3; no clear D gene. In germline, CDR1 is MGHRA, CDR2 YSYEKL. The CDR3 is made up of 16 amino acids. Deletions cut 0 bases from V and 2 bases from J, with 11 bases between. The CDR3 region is CASSQDRGGAGNTIYF. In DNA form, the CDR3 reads TGCGCCAGCAGCCAAGATCGGGGAGGCGCTGGAAACACCATATATTTT.

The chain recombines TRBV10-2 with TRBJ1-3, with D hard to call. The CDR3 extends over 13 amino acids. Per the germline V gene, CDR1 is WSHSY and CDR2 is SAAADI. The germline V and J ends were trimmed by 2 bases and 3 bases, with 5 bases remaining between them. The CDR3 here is CASSEGFGNTIYF. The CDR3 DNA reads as TGCGCCAGCAGTGAGGGTTTTGGAAACACCATATATTTT.

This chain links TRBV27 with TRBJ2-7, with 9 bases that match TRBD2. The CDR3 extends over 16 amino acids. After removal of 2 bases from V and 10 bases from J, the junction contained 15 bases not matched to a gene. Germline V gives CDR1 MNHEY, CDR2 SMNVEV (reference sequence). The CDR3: CASSLSWRGASGVQYF. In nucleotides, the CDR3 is TGTGCCAGCAGTTTAAGTTGGCGGGGTGCTAGCGGGGTACAGTACTTC.

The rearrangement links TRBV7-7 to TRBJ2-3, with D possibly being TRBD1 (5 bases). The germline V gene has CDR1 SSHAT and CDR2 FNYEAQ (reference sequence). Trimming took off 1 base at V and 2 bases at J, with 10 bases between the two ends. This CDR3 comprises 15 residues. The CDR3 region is CASSLGGSPTDTQYF. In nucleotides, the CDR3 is TGTGCCAGCAGCTTAGGGGGCAGCCCCACAGATACGCAGTATTTT.

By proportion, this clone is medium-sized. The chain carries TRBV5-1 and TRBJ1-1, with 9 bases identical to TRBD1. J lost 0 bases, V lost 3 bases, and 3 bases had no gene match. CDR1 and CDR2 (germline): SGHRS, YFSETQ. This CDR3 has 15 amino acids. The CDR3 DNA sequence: TGCGCCAGCAGCTCCGGGACAGGGATGAACACTGAAGCTTTCTTT. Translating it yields CASSSGTGMNTEAFF.

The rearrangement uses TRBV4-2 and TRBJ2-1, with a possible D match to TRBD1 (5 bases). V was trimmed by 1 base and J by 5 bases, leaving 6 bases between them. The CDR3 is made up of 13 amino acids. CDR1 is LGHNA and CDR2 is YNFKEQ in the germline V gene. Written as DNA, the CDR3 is TGTGCCAGCAGCCAAGGACAGCACAATGAGCAGTTCTTC. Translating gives CASSQGQHNEQFF.

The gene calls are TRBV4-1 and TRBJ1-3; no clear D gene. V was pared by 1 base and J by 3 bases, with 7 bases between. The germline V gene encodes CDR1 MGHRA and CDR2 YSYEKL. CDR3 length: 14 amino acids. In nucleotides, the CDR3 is TGCGCCAGCAGCCAAGCTGCCTTTGGAAACACCATATATTTT. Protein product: CASSQAAFGNTIYF.

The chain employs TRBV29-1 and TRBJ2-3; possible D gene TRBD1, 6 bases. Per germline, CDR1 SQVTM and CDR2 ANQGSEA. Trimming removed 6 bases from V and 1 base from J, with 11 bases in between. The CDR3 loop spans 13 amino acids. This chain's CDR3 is CSVGWTGTDTQYF. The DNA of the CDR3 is TGCAGCGTAGGGTGGACAGGCACAGATACGCAGTATTTT.

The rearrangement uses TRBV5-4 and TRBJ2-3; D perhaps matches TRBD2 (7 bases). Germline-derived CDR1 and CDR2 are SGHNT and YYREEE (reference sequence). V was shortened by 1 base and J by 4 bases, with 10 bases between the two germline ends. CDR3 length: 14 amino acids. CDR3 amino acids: CASSLKGGSDTQYF. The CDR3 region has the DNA TGTGCCAGCAGCTTGAAGGGGGGGTCAGATACGCAGTATTTT.

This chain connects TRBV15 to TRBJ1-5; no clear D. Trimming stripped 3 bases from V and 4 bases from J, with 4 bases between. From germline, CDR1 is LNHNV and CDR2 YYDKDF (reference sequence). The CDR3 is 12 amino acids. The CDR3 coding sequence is TGTGCCACCAGCAGCCCTAATCAGCCCCAGCATTTT. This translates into CATSSPNQPQHF.

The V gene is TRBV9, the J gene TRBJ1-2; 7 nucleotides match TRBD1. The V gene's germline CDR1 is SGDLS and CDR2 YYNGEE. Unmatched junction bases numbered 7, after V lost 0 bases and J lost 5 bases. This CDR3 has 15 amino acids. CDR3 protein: CASSVGPGGSYGYTF. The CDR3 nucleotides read TGTGCCAGCAGCGTAGGCCCAGGGGGTAGTTATGGCTACACCTTC.

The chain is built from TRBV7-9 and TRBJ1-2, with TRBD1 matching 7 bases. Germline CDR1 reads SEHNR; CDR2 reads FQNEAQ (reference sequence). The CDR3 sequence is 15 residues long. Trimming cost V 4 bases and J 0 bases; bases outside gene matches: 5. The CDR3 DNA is TGTGCCAGCAGCTCGCGGACAGGAGCTAACTATGGCTACACCTTC. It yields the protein CASSSRTGANYGYTF.

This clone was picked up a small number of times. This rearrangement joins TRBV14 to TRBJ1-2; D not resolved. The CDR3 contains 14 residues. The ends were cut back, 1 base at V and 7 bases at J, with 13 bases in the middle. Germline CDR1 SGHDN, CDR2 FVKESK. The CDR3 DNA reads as TGTGCCAGCAGCCAAGTCGGTCAGATACGTGGCTACACCTTC. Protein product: CASSQVGQIRGYTF.

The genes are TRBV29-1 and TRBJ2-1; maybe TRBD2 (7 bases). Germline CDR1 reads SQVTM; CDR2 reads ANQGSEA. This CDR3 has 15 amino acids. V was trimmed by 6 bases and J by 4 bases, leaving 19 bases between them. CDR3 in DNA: TGCAGCGTCTGGGGGGGCCACCAAAAATACAATGAGCAGTTCTTC. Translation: CSVWGGHQKYNEQFF.

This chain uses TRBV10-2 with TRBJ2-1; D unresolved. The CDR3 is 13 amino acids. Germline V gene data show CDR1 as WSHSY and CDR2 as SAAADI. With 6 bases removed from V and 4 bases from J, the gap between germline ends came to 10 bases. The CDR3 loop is CASSTIGYNEQFF. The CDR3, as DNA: TGCGCCAGCAGCACCATAGGATACAATGAGCAGTTCTTC.

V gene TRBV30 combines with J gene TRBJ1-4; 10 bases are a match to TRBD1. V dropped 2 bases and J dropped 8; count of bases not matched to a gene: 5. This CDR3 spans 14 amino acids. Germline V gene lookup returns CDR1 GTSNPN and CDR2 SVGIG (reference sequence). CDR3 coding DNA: TGTGCCTGGAGTTACAGGACAGGGGGGGAAAAACTGTTTTTT. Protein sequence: CAWSYRTGGEKLFF.